Below are 13 T cell receptor beta chains sequenced from a single sample in a study of shared clonotypes between healthy human individuals. Clones were read by immunoSEQ multiplex PCR, and TCRdb kept only the in-frame ones, dropping some. Of around 1.6 million clones listed, 98% are singletons. The material sequenced was naive CD4+ T cells sorted from blood. Documented subset: CD45RA+ positively selected. The origin of the receptors is a young man in good health.

The J gene is TRBJ2-7, the V gene TRBV30; the D is unclear. V was pared by 8 bases and J by 6 bases, with 17 bases between. The CDR3 loop spans 12 amino acids. The V gene's germline CDR1 is GTSNPN and CDR2 SVGIG (reference sequence). The CDR3 sequence is CALATHYGEQYF. CDR3 bases: TGTGCCCTCGCGACCCATTACGGCGAGCAGTACTTC. Full variable domain (remainder filled in from reference TRBV30 and TRBJ2-7): SQTIHQWPATLVQPVGSPLSLECTVEGTSNPNLYWYRQAAGRGLQLLFYSVGIGQISSEVPQNLSASRPQDRQFILSSKKLLLSDSGFYLCALATHYGEQYFGPGTRLTVT.

The chain recombines TRBV7-2 with TRBJ2-7; tentatively, D is TRBD1 (5 bases). The germline V gene has CDR1 SGHTA and CDR2 FQGNSA. The CDR3 consists of 14 residues. The V and J ends lost 3 bases and 3 bases respectively, with 12 bases between them. CDR3 sequence reads: CASSLTDILYEQYF. The CDR3 DNA reads TGTGCCAGCAGCTTGACGGACATCCTCTACGAGCAGTACTTC. Full variable domain (outside the CDR3, taken from reference TRBV7-2 and TRBJ2-7): GAGVSQSPSNKVTEKGKDVELRCDPISGHTALYWYRQSLGQGLEFLIYFQGNSAPDKSGLPSDRFSAERTGGSVSTLTIQRTQQEDSAVYLCASSLTDILYEQYFGPGTRLTVT.

On this clone itself: Other nucleotide sequences in the sample specify the same CDR3. The chain employs TRBV11-2 and TRBJ2-7; 10 bases agree with TRBD1. The CDR3 is made up of 15 amino acids. V trimming: 5 bases; J trimming: 1 base; junction bases outside the gene matches: 5. In germline, CDR1 is SGHAT, CDR2 FQNNGV. This CDR3 is CASSQPGQGSYEQYF. The DNA for the CDR3 is TGTGCCAGCAGCCAGCCGGGACAGGGGTCCTACGAGCAGTACTTC.

This sequence joins TRBV6-5 and TRBJ1-2; unclear D gene. Trimming took off 9 bases at V and 1 base at J, with 18 bases between the two ends. This CDR3 contains 15 residues. Germline V gene sequence: CDR1 MNHEY, CDR2 SVGAGI. For the CDR3, the DNA is TGTGCCAGTAGAAATCCAGGCATTCTTAACTATGGCTACACCTTC. It codes for CASRNPGILNYGYTF.

This chain connects TRBV10-3 to TRBJ2-1; 12 bases fit TRBD2. The V gene end was trimmed by 10 bases and the J gene end by 5 bases; junction bases not matched to a gene: 9. Germline V gives CDR1 ENHRY, CDR2 SYGVKD. The CDR3 contains 15 residues. For the CDR3, the DNA is TGTGCCAACTCTAGCGGGAGGGCGGTGGACAATGAGCAGTTCTTC. Protein sequence: CANSSGRAVDNEQFF.

V and J are TRBV4-1 and TRBJ2-5; no clear D. The CDR3 covers 15 residues. Germline CDR1 MGHRA, CDR2 YSYEKL. The V and J ends lost 2 bases and 5 bases respectively, with 15 bases between them. The CDR3 loop reads CASSQNRLPAETQYF. CDR3 DNA sequence: TGCGCCAGCAGCCAAAATCGCCTCCCGGCGGAGACCCAGTACTTC.

The chain uses TRBV5-1 and TRBJ2-7, with D maybe TRBD2 (5 bases). The CDR3 is made up of 14 amino acids. V gave up 4 bases and J gave up 7 bases, with 18 bases separating them. The V gene's germline CDR1 is SGHRS and CDR2 YFSETQ. The CDR3 region has the DNA TGCGCCAGCAGCCCCGCGCGGGTGGGTGGTGAGCAGTACTTC. Protein sequence: CASSPARVGGEQYF.

The V gene is TRBV11-2, the J gene TRBJ1-4, with 7 positions matching TRBD1. Trimming removed 3 bases from V and 3 bases from J; junction bases left unmatched: 4. The V gene's germline CDR1 is SGHAT and CDR2 FQNNGV. The CDR3 has 15 amino acids. The CDR3 coding sequence is TGTGCCAGCAGCTTCAACAGGGGAGCTAATGAAAAACTGTTTTTT. Translation: CASSFNRGANEKLFF. Full variable domain (remainder filled in from reference TRBV11-2 and TRBJ1-4): EAGVAQSPRYKIIEKRQSVAFWCNPISGHATLYWYQQILGQGPKLLIQFQNNGVVDDSQLPKDRFSAERLKGVDSTLKIQPAKLEDSAVYLCASSFNRGANEKLFFGSGTQLSVL.

The rearrangement links TRBV29-1 to TRBJ2-3; no definite D call. V dropped 6 bases and J dropped 1 base, with 8 bases sitting between them. Germline CDR1 is SQVTM and CDR2 is ANQGSEA. The CDR3 covers 12 residues. CDR3 in DNA: TGCAGCGTAGCCAGAGGCACAGATACGCAGTATTTT. It encodes CSVARGTDTQYF.

V gene TRBV19 combines with J gene TRBJ2-7, with TRBD1 matching 7 bases. The CDR3 has 15 amino acids. In germline, CDR1 is LNHDA, CDR2 SQIVND (reference sequence). V trimming: 0 bases; J trimming: 2 bases; junction bases outside the gene matches: 4. The CDR3 spells CASSIEGTAPYEQYF. The DNA for the CDR3 is TGTGCCAGTAGTATAGAAGGGACAGCGCCCTACGAGCAGTACTTC.

The chain links TRBV4-2 to TRBJ2-1; possibly TRBD1 for D (6 bases). V lost 3 bases and J lost 5, with 8 bases in between. The CDR3 loop spans 13 amino acids. CDR1 LGHNA and CDR2 YNFKEQ come from the germline V gene. The CDR3 loop is CASSHNRDNEQFF. The DNA for the CDR3 is TGTGCCAGCAGCCATAACAGGGACAATGAGCAGTTCTTC.

The chain carries TRBV12-5 and TRBJ2-4; possibly TRBD1 or TRBD2 for D (5 bases each). The length of the CDR3 is 17 residues. V was shortened by 6 bases and J by 0 bases, with 18 bases between the two germline ends. Germline CDR1 LGHNT, CDR2 FRNRAP. The CDR3 loop reads CASGPGARHLAKNIQYF. CDR3 sequence (DNA): TGTGCTAGTGGGCCCGGGGCCAGACACCTAGCCAAAAACATTCAGTACTTC.

V and J are TRBV28 and TRBJ2-1, with 14 bases matching TRBD2. The CDR3 extends over 16 amino acids. V lost 5 bases and J lost 6; bases outside the gene matches: 6. CDR1 and CDR2 from the germline V gene are MDHEN and SYDVKM. CDR3 residues: CASSPSGTSGSNEQFF. The CDR3 DNA follows: TGTGCCAGCAGTCCATCCGGGACTAGCGGGAGCAATGAGCAGTTCTTC.